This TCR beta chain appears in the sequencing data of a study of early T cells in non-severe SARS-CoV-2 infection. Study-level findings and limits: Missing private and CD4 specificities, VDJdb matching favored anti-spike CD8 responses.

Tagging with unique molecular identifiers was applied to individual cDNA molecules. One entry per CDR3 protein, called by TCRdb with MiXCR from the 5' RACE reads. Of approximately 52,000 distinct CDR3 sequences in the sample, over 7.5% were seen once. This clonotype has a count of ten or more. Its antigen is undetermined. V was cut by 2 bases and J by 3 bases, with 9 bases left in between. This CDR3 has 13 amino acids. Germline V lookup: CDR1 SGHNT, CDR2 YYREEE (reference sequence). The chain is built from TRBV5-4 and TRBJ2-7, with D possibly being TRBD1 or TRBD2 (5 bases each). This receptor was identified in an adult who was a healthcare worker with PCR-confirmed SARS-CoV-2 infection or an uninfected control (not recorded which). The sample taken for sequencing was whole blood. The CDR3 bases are TGTGCCAGCAGCTTCGGGGCCTTCTACGAGCAGTACTTC. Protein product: CASSFGAFYEQYF.